This T cell receptor beta chain came from a study of cytomegalovirus exposure and HLA in healthy donors. In the study overall: Earlier findings included 117 million unique TCR beta sequences obtained from 150 million to 200 million T cells. Study-level findings and limits: In a later analysis, across HLA loci, associated TCR counts were highest for DRB1, lowest for HLA-C. In vitro assays verified that a few CMV-associated chains recognized CMV antigens specifically.

The germline V gene encodes CDR1 SQVTM and CDR2 ANQGSEA. Trimming pared 5 bases from V and 0 bases from J, leaving 11 bases between. The CDR3 length is 14 residues. Primers: 60 Vbeta forward and 13 Jbeta reverse. Libraries were prepared by immunoSEQ multiplex PCR; TCRdb keeps only in-frame clonotypes and omits some of them. The sample holds tens of thousands of clones. On this clone: The antigen is not known.

The rearrangement joins TRBV29-1 to TRBJ1-5; maybe TRBD1 (5 bases). The clonotype originates from a woman between 18 and 29 years old in good health and CMV-seronegative. The sequencing sample was made of PBMCs. The DNA for the CDR3 is TGCAGCGTTAAGACAGATTATAGCAATCAGCCCCAGCATTTT. Translated: CSVKTDYSNQPQHF.